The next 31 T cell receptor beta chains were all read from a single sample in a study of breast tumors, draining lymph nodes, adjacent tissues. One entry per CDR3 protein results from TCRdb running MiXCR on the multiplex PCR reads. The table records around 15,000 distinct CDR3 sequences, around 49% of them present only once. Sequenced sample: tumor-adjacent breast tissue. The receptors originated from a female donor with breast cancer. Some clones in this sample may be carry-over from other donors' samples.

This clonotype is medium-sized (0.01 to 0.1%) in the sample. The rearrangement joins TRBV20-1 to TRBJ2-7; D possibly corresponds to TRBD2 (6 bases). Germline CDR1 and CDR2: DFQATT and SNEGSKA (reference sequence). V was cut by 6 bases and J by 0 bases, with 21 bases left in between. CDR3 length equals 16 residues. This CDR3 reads CSAIPSTRLLSYEQYF. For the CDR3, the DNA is TGCAGTGCCATTCCTTCGACTAGATTACTCTCCTACGAGCAGTACTTC.

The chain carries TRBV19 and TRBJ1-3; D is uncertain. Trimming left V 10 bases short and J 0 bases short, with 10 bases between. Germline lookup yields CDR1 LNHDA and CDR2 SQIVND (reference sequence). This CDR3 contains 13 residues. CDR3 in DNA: TGTGCCACCCTTAAGGGCTCTGGAAACACCATATATTTT. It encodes CATLKGSGNTIYF.

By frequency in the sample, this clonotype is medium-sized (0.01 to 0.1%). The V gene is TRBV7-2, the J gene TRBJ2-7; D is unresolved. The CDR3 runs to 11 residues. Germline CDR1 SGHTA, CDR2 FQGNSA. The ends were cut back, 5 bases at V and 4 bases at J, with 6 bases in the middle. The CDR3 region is CASSALYEQYF. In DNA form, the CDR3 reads TGTGCCAGCAGCGCCCTTTACGAGCAGTACTTC.

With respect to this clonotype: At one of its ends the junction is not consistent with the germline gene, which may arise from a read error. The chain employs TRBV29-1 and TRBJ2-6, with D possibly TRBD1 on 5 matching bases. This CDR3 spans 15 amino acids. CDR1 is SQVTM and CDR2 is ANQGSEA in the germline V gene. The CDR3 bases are TGCAGCGCTACTATTAGGGCGTCTGGGGCCAACGTCCTGGCTTTC. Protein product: CSATIRASGANVLAF.

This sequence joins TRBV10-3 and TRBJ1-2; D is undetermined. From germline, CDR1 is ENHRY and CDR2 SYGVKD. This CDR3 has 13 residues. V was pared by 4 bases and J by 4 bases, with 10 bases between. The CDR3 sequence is CAISVDYLYGYTF. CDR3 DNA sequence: TGTGCCATCAGTGTGGACTACCTCTATGGCTACACCTTC.

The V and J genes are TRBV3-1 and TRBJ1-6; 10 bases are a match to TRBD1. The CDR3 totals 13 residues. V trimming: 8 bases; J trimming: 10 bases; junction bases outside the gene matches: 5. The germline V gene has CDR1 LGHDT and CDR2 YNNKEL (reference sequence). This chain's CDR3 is CASGQGDWSPLHF. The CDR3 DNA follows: TGTGCCAGCGGACAGGGGGATTGGTCACCCCTCCACTTT.

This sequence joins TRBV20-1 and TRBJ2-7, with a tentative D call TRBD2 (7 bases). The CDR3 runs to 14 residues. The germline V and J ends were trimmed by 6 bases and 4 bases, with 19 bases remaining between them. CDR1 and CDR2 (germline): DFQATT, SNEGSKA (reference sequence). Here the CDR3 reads CSADGGQGRYEQYF. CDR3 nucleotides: TGCAGTGCCGACGGGGGGCAGGGGCGATACGAGCAGTACTTC.

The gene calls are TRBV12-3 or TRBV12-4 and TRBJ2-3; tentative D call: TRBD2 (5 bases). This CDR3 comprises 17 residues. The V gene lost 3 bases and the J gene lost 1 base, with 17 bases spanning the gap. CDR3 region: CASSFLPSGFGTDTQYF. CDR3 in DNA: TGTGCCAGCAGTTTCCTCCCTTCGGGGTTCGGCACAGATACGCAGTATTTT.

The CDR3 is CASRYQGQKTNTGELFF. The CDR3, as DNA: TGTGCCAGCAGGTATCAGGGACAGAAGACGAACACCGGGGAGCTGTTTTTT. V usage is TRBV28 and J usage is TRBJ2-2; 7 bases line up with TRBD1. CDR3 length equals 17 residues. Germline-derived CDR1 and CDR2 are MDHEN and SYDVKM. V lost 6 bases and J lost 0; bases outside the gene matches: 10.

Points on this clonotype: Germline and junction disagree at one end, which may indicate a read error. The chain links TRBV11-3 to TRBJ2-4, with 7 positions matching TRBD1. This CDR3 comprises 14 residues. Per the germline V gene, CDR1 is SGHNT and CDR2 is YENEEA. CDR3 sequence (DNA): TGTGCCAGCAGCTTAGGAGGGGGCGAAAACATTCGGTACTTC. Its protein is CASSLGGGENIRYF.

CDR3 region: CASRTDRAYEQYF. The DNA for the CDR3 is TGTGCCAGCAGAACGGACAGGGCCTACGAGCAGTACTTC. The chain links TRBV12-3 or TRBV12-4 to TRBJ2-7; 8 bases line up with TRBD1. This CDR3 contains 13 residues. The V gene end was trimmed by 6 bases and the J gene end by 2 bases; junction bases not matched to a gene: 3.

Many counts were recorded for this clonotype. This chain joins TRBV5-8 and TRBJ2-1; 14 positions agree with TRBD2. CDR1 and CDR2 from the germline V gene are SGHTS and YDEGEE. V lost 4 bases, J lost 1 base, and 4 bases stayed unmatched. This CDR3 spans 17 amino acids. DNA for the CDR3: TGTGCCAGCAGCATTGGGACTAGCGGGAGTTCCTACAATGAGCAGTTCTTC. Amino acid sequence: CASSIGTSGSSYNEQFF. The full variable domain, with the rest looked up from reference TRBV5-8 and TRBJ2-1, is EAGVTQSPTHLIKTRGQQATLRCSPISGHTSVYWYQQALGLGLQFLLWYDEGEERNRGNFPPRFSGRQFPNYSSELNVNALELEDSALYLCASSIGTSGSSYNEQFFGPGTRLTVL.

The CDR3 loop is CASSLERIEHEQFF. In DNA form, the CDR3 reads TGTGCCAGCAGCTTAGAACGGATCGAACATGAGCAGTTCTTC. The chain carries TRBV7-2 and TRBJ2-1; D unclear. Trimming stripped 1 base from V and 8 bases from J, with 12 bases between. The CDR3 is 14 residues long. Germline CDR1 and CDR2: SGHTA and FQGNSA.

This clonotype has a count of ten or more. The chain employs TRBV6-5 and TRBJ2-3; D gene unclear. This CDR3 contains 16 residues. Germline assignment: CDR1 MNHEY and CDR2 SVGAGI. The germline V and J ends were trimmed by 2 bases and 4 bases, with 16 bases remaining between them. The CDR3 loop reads CASSYTTFQVSDTQYF. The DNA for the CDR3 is TGTGCCAGCAGTTACACCACGTTTCAGGTTTCAGATACGCAGTATTTT.

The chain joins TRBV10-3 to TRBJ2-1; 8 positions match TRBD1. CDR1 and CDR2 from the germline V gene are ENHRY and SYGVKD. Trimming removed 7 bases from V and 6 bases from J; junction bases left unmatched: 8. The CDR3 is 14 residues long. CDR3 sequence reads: CAIKDREAFNEQFF. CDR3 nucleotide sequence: TGTGCCATCAAGGACAGGGAGGCCTTCAATGAGCAGTTCTTC.

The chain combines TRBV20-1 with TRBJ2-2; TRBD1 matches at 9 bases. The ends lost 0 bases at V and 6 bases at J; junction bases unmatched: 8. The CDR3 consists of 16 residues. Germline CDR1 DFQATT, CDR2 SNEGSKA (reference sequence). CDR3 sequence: CSARELTGGRAGELFF. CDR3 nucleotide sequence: TGCAGTGCTAGAGAGCTCACAGGGGGCCGAGCCGGGGAGCTGTTTTTT.

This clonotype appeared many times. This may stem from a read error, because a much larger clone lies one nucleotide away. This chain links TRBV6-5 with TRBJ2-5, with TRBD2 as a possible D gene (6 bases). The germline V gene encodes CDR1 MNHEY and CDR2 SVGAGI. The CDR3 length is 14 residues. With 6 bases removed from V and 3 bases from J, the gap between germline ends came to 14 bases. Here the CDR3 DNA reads TGTGCCAGCAGCCCTGGGACTTGGAAAGAGACCCAGTACTTC. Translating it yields CASSPGTWKETQYF.

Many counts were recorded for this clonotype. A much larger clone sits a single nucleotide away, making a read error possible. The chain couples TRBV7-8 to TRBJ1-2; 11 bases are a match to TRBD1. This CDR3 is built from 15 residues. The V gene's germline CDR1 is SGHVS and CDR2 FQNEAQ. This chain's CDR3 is CASSRTGGASHGYPF. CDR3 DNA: TGTGCCAGCAGCCGGACAGGGGGCGCCTCCCATGGCTACCCCTTC.

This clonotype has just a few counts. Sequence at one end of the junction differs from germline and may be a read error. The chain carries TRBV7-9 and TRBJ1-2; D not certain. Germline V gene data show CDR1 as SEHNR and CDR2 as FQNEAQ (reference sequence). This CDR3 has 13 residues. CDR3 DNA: TGTGCCAGCACCTTATGTGCTAACTATGGCTACACCTTC. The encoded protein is CASTLCANYGYTF.

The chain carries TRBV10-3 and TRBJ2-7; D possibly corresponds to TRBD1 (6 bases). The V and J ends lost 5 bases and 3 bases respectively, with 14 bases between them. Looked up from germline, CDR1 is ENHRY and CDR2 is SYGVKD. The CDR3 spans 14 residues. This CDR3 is CAISIGQRIYEQYF. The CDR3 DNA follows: TGTGCCATCAGTATAGGACAGCGAATCTACGAGCAGTACTTC.

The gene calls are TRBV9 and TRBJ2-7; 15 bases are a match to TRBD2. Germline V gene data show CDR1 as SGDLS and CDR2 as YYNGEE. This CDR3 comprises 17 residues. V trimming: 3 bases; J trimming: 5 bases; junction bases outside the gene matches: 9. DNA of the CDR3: TGTGCCAGCAGCGCAACCGGGACTAGCGGGAGGCTGCACGAGCAGTACTTC. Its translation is CASSATGTSGRLHEQYF.

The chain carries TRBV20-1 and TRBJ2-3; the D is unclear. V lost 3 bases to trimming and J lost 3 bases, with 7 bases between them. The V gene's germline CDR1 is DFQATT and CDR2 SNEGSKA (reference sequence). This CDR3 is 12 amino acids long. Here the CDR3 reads CSASGLTDTQYF. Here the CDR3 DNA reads TGCAGTGCTAGCGGTTTAACAGATACGCAGTATTTT.

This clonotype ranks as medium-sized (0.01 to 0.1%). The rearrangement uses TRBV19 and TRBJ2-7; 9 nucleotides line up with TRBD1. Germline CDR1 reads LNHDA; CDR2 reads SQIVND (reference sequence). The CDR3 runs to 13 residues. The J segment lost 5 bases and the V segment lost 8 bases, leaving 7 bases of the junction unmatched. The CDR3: CASFRDREHEQYF. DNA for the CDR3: TGTGCCAGTTTCCGGGACAGGGAGCACGAGCAGTACTTC. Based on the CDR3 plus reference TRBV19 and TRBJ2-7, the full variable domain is DGGITQSPKYLFRKEGQNVTLSCEQNLNHDAMYWYRQDPGQGLRLIYYSQIVNDFQKGDIAEGYSVSREKKESFPLTVTSAQKNPTAFYLCASFRDREHEQYFGPGTRLTVT.

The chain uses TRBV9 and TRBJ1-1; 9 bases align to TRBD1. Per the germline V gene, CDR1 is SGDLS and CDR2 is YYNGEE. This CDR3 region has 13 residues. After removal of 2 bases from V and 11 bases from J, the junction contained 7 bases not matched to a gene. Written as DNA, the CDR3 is TGTGCCAGCAGCGTGAACTCCGGGACAGGGGCTTTCTTT. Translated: CASSVNSGTGAFF.

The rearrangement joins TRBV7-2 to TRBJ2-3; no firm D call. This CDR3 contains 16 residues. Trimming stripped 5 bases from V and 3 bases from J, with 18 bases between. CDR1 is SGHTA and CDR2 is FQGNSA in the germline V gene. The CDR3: CASSGEISRLTDTQYF. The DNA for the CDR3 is TGTGCCAGCAGCGGTGAGATCAGCCGTTTAACAGATACGCAGTATTTT.

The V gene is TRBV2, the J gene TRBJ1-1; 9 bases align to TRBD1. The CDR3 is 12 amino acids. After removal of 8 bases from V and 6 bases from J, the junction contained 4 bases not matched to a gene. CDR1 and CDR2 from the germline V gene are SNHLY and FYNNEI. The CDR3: CASARDRAEAFF. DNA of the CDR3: TGTGCCAGCGCCCGGGACAGGGCTGAAGCTTTCTTT.

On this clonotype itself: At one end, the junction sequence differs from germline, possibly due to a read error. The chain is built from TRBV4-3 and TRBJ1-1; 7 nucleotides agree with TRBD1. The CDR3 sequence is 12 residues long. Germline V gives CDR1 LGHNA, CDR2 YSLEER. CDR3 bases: TGCGTCAGCAGCCGGAGGGGGCGTGAAGCTTTCTTT. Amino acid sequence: CVSSRRGREAFF.

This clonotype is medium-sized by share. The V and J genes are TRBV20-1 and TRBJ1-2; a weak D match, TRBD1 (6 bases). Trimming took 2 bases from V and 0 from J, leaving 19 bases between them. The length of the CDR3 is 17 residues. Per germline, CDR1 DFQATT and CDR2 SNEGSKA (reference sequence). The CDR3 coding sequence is TGCAGTGCTAGACCCCTGGCCGGGGGGCTCCCTAACTATGGCTACACCTTC. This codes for CSARPLAGGLPNYGYTF.

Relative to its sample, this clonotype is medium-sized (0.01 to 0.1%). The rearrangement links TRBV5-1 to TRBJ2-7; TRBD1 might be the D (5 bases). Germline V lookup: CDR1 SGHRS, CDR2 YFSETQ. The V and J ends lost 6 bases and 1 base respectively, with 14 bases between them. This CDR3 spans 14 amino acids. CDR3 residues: CASITSPGSYEQYF. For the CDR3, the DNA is TGCGCCAGCATAACCTCTCCAGGGTCCTACGAGCAGTACTTC.

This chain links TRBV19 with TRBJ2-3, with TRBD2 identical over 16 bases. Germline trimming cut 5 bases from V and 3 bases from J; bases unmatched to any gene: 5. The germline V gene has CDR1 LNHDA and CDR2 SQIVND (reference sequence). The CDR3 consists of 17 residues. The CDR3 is CASSSSGLAGGTDTQYF. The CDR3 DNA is TGTGCCAGTAGTTCCTCGGGACTAGCGGGAGGGACAGATACGCAGTATTTT.

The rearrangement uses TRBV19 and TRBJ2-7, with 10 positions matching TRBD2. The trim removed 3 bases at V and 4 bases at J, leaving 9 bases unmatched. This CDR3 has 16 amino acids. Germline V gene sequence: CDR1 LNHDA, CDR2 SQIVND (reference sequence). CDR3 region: CASSMGSSGRGYEQYF. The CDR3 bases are TGTGCCAGTAGTATGGGTTCTAGCGGGAGAGGATACGAGCAGTACTTC.